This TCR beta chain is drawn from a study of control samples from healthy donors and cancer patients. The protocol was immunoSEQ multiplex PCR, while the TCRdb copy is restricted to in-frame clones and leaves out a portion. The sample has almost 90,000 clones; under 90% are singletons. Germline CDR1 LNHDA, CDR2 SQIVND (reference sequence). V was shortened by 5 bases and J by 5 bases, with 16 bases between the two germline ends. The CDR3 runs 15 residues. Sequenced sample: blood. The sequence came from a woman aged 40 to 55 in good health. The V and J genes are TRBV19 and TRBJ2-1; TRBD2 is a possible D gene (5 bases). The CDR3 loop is CASSPRMRADNEQFF. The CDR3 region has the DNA TGTGCCAGTAGTCCTCGGATGAGGGCCGACAATGAGCAGTTCTTC.